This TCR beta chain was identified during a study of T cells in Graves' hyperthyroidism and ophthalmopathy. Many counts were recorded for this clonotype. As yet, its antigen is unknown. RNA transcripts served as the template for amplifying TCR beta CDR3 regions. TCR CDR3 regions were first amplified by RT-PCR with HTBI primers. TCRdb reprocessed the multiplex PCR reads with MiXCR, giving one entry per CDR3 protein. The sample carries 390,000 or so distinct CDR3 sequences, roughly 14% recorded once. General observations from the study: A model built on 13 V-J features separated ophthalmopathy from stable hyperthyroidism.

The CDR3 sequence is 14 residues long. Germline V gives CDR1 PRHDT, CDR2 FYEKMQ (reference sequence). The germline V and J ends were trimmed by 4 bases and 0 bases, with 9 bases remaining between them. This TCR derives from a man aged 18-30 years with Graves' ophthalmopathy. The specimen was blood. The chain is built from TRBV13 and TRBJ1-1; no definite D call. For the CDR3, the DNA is TGTGCCAGCAGCTCCCTGACCTTGAACACTGAAGCTTTCTTT. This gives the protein CASSSLTLNTEAFF.